This TCR beta chain was captured by sequencing in a study of metastatic and nonmetastatic thyroid tumors. This clone was seen repeatedly, ten times or more. No patient received treatment before thyroid surgery. TCRdb re-called the PCR reads with MiXCR. Of about 35,000 clones listed, roughly 18% are singletons. The CDR3 sequence is 17 residues long. The germline gives CDR1 MGHRA, CDR2 YSYEKL. V gave up 2 bases and J gave up 0 bases; unmatched junction bases: 5. Material for sequencing was blood. The rearrangement uses TRBV4-1 and TRBJ2-3; TRBD2 matches 10 bases. The receptor comes from a female donor with papillary thyroid cancer or a benign thyroid nodule (not recorded which). Some clones in this sample may be carry-over from other donors' samples. CDR3 nucleotide sequence: TGCGCCAGCAGCCAACCGACTAGCGGGCCAAGCACAGATACGCAGTATTTT. Its translation is CASSQPTSGPSTDTQYF.